The entry below describes one T cell receptor beta chain. Its antigen remains unknown. Trimming stripped 5 bases from V and 3 bases from J, with 13 bases between. The CDR3 has 14 residues. Germline-derived CDR1 and CDR2 are SEHNR and FQNEAQ (reference sequence). All donors came from Russia, were Caucasian and healthy, and spanned ages 6 to 90. The data were taken from a study of blood T cells in healthy people across ages. On the study more broadly: Template switching retrieved approximately one barcoded beta molecule for each two T cells. Study observations and caveats: Estimates based on one million T cells were treated as lower bounds.

A second roughly 6 to 12 cycle PCR used barcoded and J-beta primers. Researchers report that a template-switch adaptor with 12 random nucleotides tagged each cDNA molecule. TCRdb re-called the 5' RACE reads through MiXCR, storing one row per CDR3 protein. The table has approximately 290,000 distinct CDR3 sequences, around 27% seen once. This chain joins TRBV7-9 and TRBJ1-2, with unresolved D. Sample: blood. This clonotype originated in a woman in her 70s in good health. The CDR3 DNA sequence: TGTGCCAGCAGCCTGGCGGGGAAATACTATGGCTACACCTTC. It is translated as CASSLAGKYYGYTF.